Shown below are 21 T cell receptor beta chains from a single sample sequenced in a study of response to subunit inactivated influenza vaccine. TCRdb fed the RT-PCR reads into MiXCR, producing one record per CDR3 protein. The table lists more than 600,000 distinct CDR3 sequences, under 20% of them singletons. This specimen consisted of PBMCs from blood, obtained roughly 5 days after vaccination. Receptor source: a middle-aged man who received an inactivated influenza vaccine.

This rearrangement joins TRBV12-3 or TRBV12-4 to TRBJ1-1; D ambiguous. This CDR3 spans 17 amino acids. V shed 5 bases and J shed 1 base, with 20 bases lying between them. The CDR3 is CASSVPRALIGNTEAFF. DNA of the CDR3: TGTGCCAGCAGTGTCCCGAGGGCGTTGATTGGGAACACTGAAGCTTTCTTT.

V is TRBV28 and J is TRBJ2-7; D is unclear. Trimming took off 4 bases at V and 2 bases at J, with 12 bases between the two ends. The CDR3 length is 14 residues. Looked up from germline, CDR1 is MDHEN and CDR2 is SYDVKM. The CDR3 DNA follows: TGTGCCAGCAGTTCTGATGCAGAGACCTACGAGCAGTACTTC. Its protein is CASSSDAETYEQYF.

The chain couples TRBV7-9 to TRBJ2-4; 11 bases line up with TRBD2. The CDR3 runs 15 residues. V dropped 1 base and J dropped 5; count of bases not matched to a gene: 1. The V gene's germline CDR1 is SEHNR and CDR2 FQNEAQ (reference sequence). The chain's CDR3 is CASSLVGLAENIQYF. Written as DNA, the CDR3 is TGTGCCAGCAGCTTAGTGGGACTAGCGGAAAACATTCAGTACTTC.

The V and J genes are TRBV10-3 and TRBJ1-4, with D possibly being TRBD1 (5 bases). The CDR3 covers 15 residues. The V and J ends lost 9 bases and 0 bases respectively, with 14 bases between them. The germline V gene encodes CDR1 ENHRY and CDR2 SYGVKD. CDR3 sequence: CAIGETGSTNEKLFF. The CDR3 nucleotides are TGTGCCATAGGTGAAACAGGCTCAACTAATGAAAAACTGTTTTTT.

To note about this clonotype: Because it lacks the conserved phenylalanine or tryptophan at the end, this CDR3 is likely a read error. The J gene is TRBJ1-1, the V gene TRBV2; D gene ambiguous. V was trimmed by 4 bases and J by 1 base, leaving 7 bases between them. The CDR3 totals 13 residues. CDR1 and CDR2 from the germline V gene are SNHLY and FYNNEI. Here the CDR3 reads CASSVRRNTEAFI. CDR3 DNA: TGTGCCAGCAGTGTCCGGAGGAACACTGAAGCTTTCATT.

This clonotype was counted a few times. J is TRBJ2-2 and V is TRBV7-8; the match to TRBD2 covers 10 bases. Unmatched junction bases numbered 3, after V lost 6 bases and J lost 5 bases. This CDR3 is built from 14 residues. CDR1 is SGHVS and CDR2 is FQNEAQ in the germline V gene. Written as DNA, the CDR3 is TGTGCCAGCAGGCTAGCGGGAGAAACCGGGGAGCTGTTTTTT. This translates into CASRLAGETGELFF.

This chain links TRBV25-1 with TRBJ2-2, with D tentatively TRBD2 (6 bases). The germline CDR1 and CDR2 sequences are MGHDK and SYGVNS. The V end was cut by 5 bases, the J end by 0 bases, with 13 bases between. The CDR3 covers 16 residues. In DNA form, the CDR3 reads TGTGCCAGCAGTAGGCTGACGGGGGCGAACACCGGGGAGCTGTTTTTT. It is translated as CASSRLTGANTGELFF.

This clonotype was detected a few times. The chain uses TRBV24-1 and TRBJ1-4, with TRBD1 as a possible D gene (5 bases). Germline V gene sequence: CDR1 KGHDR, CDR2 SFDVKD. V was clipped by 5 bases and J by 8 bases, with 14 bases between them. The CDR3 is 14 residues long. CDR3 protein: CATSAGGYKEKLFF. The CDR3 DNA follows: TGTGCCACCAGTGCGGGGGGTTATAAGGAAAAACTGTTTTTT.

This clonotype was seen more than once but under ten times. This rearrangement joins TRBV20-1 to TRBJ2-7, with 9 bases identical to TRBD1. This CDR3 is built from 14 residues. CDR1 and CDR2 from the germline V gene are DFQATT and SNEGSKA (reference sequence). V lost 6 bases to trimming and J lost 2 bases; unmatched junction nucleotides: 8. In DNA, the CDR3 is TGCAGTGCGAACGACAGGGGGAGAACCTACGAGCAGTACTTC. Protein product: CSANDRGRTYEQYF.

This clonotype was observed at least ten times. The gene calls are TRBV29-1 and TRBJ2-3; D uncertain. Germline V lookup: CDR1 SQVTM, CDR2 ANQGSEA. This CDR3 is 16 amino acids long. Trimming removed 0 bases from V and 0 bases from J, with 13 bases in between. The CDR3, as DNA: TGCAGCGTTGAAGATCTTCACGATGGTAGCACAGATACGCAGTATTTT. Translated: CSVEDLHDGSTDTQYF.

The chain employs TRBV18 and TRBJ2-2, with 10 bases matching TRBD2. V dropped 3 bases and J dropped 2; count of bases not matched to a gene: 6. CDR3 length equals 17 residues. The germline V gene encodes CDR1 KGHSH and CDR2 LQKENI. CDR3 in DNA: TGTGCCAGCTCACCCAGCGGGACTAGCGCCAACACCGGGGAGCTGTTTTTT. This codes for CASSPSGTSANTGELFF.

On this clonotype itself: The conserved phenylalanine or tryptophan is not found at the CDR3 terminus, so this likely reflects a read error. This chain connects TRBV20-1 to TRBJ2-7; 9 bases line up with TRBD2. V dropped 3 bases and J dropped 3; count of bases not matched to a gene: 3. Germline V gene sequence: CDR1 DFQATT, CDR2 SNEGSKA (reference sequence). This CDR3 comprises 13 residues. The DNA for the CDR3 is TGCAGTGCTAGGACTAGCGGAAGCTACGAGCAGTACTTA. This translates into CSARTSGSYEQYL.

The chain carries TRBV7-2 and TRBJ2-7; D is unclear. The V end lost 2 bases, the J end lost 4 bases, and 9 bases lay between the germline ends. The CDR3 sequence is 13 residues long. CDR1 is SGHTA and CDR2 is FQGNSA in the germline V gene. CDR3 sequence (DNA): TGTGCCAGCAGCTTAAGTAAATTGTACGAGCAGTACTTC. Protein: CASSLSKLYEQYF.

The chain is built from TRBV6-5 and TRBJ2-5; 7 bases agree with TRBD1. J lost 3 bases, V lost 2 bases, and 3 bases had no gene match. Germline CDR1 and CDR2: MNHEY and SVGAGI. The CDR3 consists of 14 residues. DNA of the CDR3: TGTGCCAGCAGTTACGGGACAGCCAAAGAGACCCAGTACTTC. Translated: CASSYGTAKETQYF.

This chain joins TRBV11-2 and TRBJ1-3; D might be TRBD1 (6 bases). The CDR3 contains 15 residues. V lost 5 bases, J lost 0 bases, and 11 bases lay in between. CDR1 is SGHAT, CDR2 FQNNGV, per germline. The CDR3 DNA reads TGTGCCAGCAGCCCGGACAGATCCTCTGGAAACACCATATATTTT. Translation gives CASSPDRSSGNTIYF.

This sequence joins TRBV27 and TRBJ2-5; D unresolved. The CDR3 sequence is 13 residues long. Trimming pared 0 bases from V and 5 bases from J, leaving 7 bases between. The germline V gene encodes CDR1 MNHEY and CDR2 SMNVEV (reference sequence). As DNA, the CDR3 is TGTGCCAGCAGTTTATCGAGCTACGAGACCCAGTACTTC. Its translation is CASSLSSYETQYF.

The V gene is TRBV20-1, the J gene TRBJ2-5, with TRBD2 matching over 8 bases. The germline V gene encodes CDR1 DFQATT and CDR2 SNEGSKA (reference sequence). CDR3 length: 17 amino acids. The J segment lost 5 bases and the V segment lost 0 bases, leaving 14 bases of the junction unmatched. CDR3 nucleotides: TGCAGTGCTAGAGATGTTCGGGAGGGCCAATTAGGGGAGACCCAGTACTTC. It translates to CSARDVREGQLGETQYF.

In the case of this clonotype: Relative to the germline gene, one junction end is altered; a read error may explain this. The V and J genes are TRBV7-2 and TRBJ2-7; 7 bases fit TRBD2. CDR3 length: 14 residues. Germline V gene data show CDR1 as SGHTA and CDR2 as FQGNSA. The CDR3 nucleotides read TGTGCCAGCAGCTCTACCAGCGGGACTTGGGAGCAGTCCTTC. Translation gives CASSSTSGTWEQSF.

V and J are TRBV29-1 and TRBJ2-7, with D possibly being TRBD1 or TRBD2 (5 bases each). Germline-derived CDR1 and CDR2 are SQVTM and ANQGSEA. The CDR3 is 13 amino acids. The V and J ends lost 6 bases and 2 bases respectively, with 14 bases between them. The CDR3 protein is CSVAGTSAYEQYF. CDR3 sequence (DNA): TGCAGCGTGGCCGGGACCTCTGCCTACGAGCAGTACTTC.

This chain links TRBV5-1 with TRBJ2-7; D assignment may be TRBD1 or TRBD2 (5 bases each). Germline V gives CDR1 SGHRS, CDR2 YFSETQ. The CDR3 spans 15 residues. Trimming took off 2 bases at V and 2 bases at J, with 14 bases between the two ends. The CDR3 here is CASSFGAADTYEQYF. The CDR3 coding sequence is TGCGCCAGCAGCTTCGGAGCGGCGGACACCTACGAGCAGTACTTC.

To note about this clonotype: The junction does not match germline at one end; this may be a read error. V gene TRBV5-6 combines with J gene TRBJ2-1; either TRBD1 or TRBD2 may fit D (5 bases each). The CDR3 covers 16 residues. Germline V gene lookup returns CDR1 SGHDT and CDR2 YYEEEE. The CDR3 loop reads CASRRSGTVSFNEQFF. The DNA for the CDR3 is TGTGCCAGCAGACGCTCCGGGACCGTCTCCTTCAATGAGCAGTTCTTC.